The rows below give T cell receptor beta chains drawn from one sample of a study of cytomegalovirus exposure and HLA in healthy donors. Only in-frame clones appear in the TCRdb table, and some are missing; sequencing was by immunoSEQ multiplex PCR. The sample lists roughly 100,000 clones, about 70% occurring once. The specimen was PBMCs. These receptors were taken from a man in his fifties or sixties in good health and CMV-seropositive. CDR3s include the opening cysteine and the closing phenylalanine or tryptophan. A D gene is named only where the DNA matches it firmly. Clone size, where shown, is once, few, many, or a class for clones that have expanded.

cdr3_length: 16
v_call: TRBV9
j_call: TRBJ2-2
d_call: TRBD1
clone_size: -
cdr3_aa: CASSAPGGPNTGELFF
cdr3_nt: TGTGCCAGCAGCGCCCCAGGGGGCCCGAACACCGGGGAGCTGTTTTTT

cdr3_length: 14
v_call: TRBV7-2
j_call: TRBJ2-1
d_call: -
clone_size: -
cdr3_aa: CASSLLTRSDEQFF
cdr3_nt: TGTGCCAGCAGCTTACTTACTAGATCAGATGAGCAGTTCTTC

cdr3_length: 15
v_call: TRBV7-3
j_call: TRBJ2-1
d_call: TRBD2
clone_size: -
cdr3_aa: CASSYLAGGHNEQFF
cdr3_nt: TGTGCCAGCAGCTATCTAGCGGGGGGCCACAATGAGCAGTTCTTC

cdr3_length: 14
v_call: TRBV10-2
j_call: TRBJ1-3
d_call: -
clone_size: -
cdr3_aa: CASTGKSSGNTIYF
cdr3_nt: TGCGCCAGCACAGGAAAAAGCTCTGGAAACACCATATATTTT

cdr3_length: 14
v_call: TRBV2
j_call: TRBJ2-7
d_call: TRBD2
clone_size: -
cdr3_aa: CASIEASGSYEQYF
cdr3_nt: TGTGCCAGCATAGAGGCTAGCGGGAGCTACGAGCAGTACTTC

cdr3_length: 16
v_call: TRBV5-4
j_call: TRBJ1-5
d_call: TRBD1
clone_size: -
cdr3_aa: CASSPGTGSRNQPQHF
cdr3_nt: TGTGCCAGCAGCCCGGGGACAGGGTCACGCAATCAGCCCCAGCATTTT

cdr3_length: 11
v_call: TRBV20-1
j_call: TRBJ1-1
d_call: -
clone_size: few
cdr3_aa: CSASTHTEAFF
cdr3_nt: TGCAGTGCTAGTACACACACTGAAGCTTTCTTT

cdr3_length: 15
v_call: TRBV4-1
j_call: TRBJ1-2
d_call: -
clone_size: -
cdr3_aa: CASSQDYRGGRGYTF
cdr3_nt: TGCGCCAGCAGCCAAGATTATCGGGGCGGGAGGGGCTACACCTTC

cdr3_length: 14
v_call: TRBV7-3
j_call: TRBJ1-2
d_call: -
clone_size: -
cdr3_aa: CASSLYPGEGGYTF
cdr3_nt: TGTGCCAGCAGCTTATACCCGGGGGAGGGTGGCTACACCTTC

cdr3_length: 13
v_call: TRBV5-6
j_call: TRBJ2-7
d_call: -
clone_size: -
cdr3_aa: CASSLEAGDEQYF
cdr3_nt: TGTGCCAGCAGCTTGGAGGCAGGGGACGAGCAGTACTTC

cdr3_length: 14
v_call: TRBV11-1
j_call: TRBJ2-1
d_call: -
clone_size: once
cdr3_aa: CASSEIARRNEQFF
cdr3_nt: TGTGCCAGCAGCGAGATCGCCCGTCGGAATGAGCAGTTCTTC

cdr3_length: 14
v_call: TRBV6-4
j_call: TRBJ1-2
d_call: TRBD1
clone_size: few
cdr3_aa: CASSDRDRDLGYTF
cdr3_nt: TGTGCCAGCAGTGACCGGGACAGGGATCTTGGCTACACCTTC

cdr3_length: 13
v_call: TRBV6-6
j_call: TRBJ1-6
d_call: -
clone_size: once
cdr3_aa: CASNTVLNSPLHF
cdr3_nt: TGTGCCAGCAACACAGTACTGAATTCACCCCTCCACTTT

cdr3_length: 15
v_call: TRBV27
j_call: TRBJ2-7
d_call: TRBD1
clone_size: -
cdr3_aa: CASSFPTGSSYEQYF
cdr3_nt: TGTGCCAGCAGTTTCCCGACAGGGAGCTCCTACGAGCAGTACTTC

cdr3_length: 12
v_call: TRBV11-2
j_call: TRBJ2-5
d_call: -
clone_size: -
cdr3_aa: CASSPSQETQYF
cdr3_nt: TGTGCCAGCAGCCCTTCTCAAGAGACCCAGTACTTC

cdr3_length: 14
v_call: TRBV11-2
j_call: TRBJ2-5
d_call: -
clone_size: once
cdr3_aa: CASSFNRGKETQYF
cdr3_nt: TGTGCCAGCAGCTTTAATAGGGGAAAAGAGACCCAGTACTTC

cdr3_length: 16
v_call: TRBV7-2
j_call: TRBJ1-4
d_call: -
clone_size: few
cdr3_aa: CASSSPHREGPEKLFF
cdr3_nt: TGTGCCAGCAGCTCCCCACACAGGGAGGGCCCCGAAAAACTGTTTTTT

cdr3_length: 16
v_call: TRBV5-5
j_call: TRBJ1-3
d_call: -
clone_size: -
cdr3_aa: CASSFRQVSSGNTIYF
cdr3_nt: TGTGCCAGCAGCTTCCGACAGGTATCCTCTGGAAACACCATATATTTT

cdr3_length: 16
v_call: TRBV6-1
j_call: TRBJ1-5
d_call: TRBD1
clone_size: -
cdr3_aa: CASSEGTGRLNQPQHF
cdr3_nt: TGTGCCAGCAGTGAAGGGACAGGGAGACTCAATCAGCCCCAGCATTTT

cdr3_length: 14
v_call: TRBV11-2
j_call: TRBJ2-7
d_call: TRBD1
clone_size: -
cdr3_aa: CASSYGDRSYEQYF
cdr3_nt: TGTGCCAGCAGCTATGGGGACAGGAGCTACGAGCAGTACTTC

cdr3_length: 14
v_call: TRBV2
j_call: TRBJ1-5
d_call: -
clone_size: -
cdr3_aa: CASSVTGLGQPQHF
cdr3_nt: TGTGCCAGCAGCGTTACAGGGTTGGGTCAGCCCCAGCATTTT

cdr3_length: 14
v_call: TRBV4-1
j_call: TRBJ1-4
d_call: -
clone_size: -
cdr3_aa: CASSQGNREEKLFF
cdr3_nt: TGCGCCAGCAGCCAAGGGAACAGGGAAGAAAAACTGTTTTTT

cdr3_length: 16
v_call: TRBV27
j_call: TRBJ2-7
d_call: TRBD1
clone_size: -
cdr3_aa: CASSPIDRGGGYEQYF
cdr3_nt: TGTGCCAGCAGTCCAATAGACAGGGGAGGAGGATACGAGCAGTACTTC

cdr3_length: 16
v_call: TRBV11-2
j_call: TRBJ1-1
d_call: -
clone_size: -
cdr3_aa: CASSLDWGGRDTEAFF
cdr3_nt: TGTGCCAGCAGCTTAGATTGGGGGGGTCGGGACACTGAAGCTTTCTTT

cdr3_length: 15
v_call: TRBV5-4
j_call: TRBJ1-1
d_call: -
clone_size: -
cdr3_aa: CASSFTGMNTETAFF
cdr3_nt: TGTGCCAGCAGCTTTACAGGAATGAACACTGAAACGGCTTTCTTT

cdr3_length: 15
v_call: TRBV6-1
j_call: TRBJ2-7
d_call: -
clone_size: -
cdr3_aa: CASSTGTSSSYEQYF
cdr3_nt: TGTGCCAGCAGCACCGGGACATCGAGCTCCTACGAGCAGTACTTC

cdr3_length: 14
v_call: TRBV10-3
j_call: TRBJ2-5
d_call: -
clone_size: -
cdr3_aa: CAISESDSQETQYF
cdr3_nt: TGTGCCATCAGTGAGTCAGACTCCCAAGAGACCCAGTACTTC

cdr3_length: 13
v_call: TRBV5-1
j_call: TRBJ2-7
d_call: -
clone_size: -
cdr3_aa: CASSPGEGYEQYF
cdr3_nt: TGCGCCAGCAGCCCAGGTGAGGGATACGAGCAGTACTTC

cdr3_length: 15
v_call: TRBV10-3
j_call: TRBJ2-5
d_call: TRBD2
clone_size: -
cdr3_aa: CAISRGGAEEETQYF
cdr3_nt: TGTGCCATCAGCCGCGGGGGGGCCGAGGAAGAGACCCAGTACTTC

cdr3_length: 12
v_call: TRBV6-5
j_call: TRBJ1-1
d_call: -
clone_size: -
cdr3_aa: CASRGTGFEAFF
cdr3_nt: TGTGCCAGCAGGGGTACGGGGTTTGAAGCTTTCTTT

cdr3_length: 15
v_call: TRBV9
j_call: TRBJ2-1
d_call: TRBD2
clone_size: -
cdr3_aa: CASSVAGGNYNEQFF
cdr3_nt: TGTGCCAGCAGCGTAGCGGGGGGAAATTACAATGAGCAGTTCTTC

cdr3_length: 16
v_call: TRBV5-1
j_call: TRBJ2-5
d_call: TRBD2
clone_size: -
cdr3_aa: CASSLGASGVGETQYF
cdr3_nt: TGCGCCAGCAGCTTGGGGGCTAGCGGCGTAGGGGAGACCCAGTACTTC

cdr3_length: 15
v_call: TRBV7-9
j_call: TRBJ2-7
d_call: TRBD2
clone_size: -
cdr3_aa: CASSLEGSGSHEQYF
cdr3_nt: TGTGCCAGCAGCTTAGAGGGTAGCGGGAGCCACGAGCAGTACTTC

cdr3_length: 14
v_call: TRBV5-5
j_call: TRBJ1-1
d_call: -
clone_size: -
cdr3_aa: CASSLWGGNTEAFF
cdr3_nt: TGTGCCAGCAGCTTGTGGGGAGGGAACACTGAAGCTTTCTTT